This T cell receptor (beta chain) was found in a study of early T cells in non-severe SARS-CoV-2 infection (dated by TCRdb to 2020 to 2022). Looking at the study overall: TCR sequencing used bulk RNA from unsorted whole blood, so alpha and beta chains could not be paired.

Set within a cohort of healthcare workers in London, UK, this nested case-control study involved weekly PCR testing of nasopharyngeal swabs along with blood sampling. Healthcare workers were enrolled in the week of the UK lockdown, from 23 to 31 March 2020, and were followed every week for up to roughly 15 weeks. There are many counts of this clonotype. Its antigen is unknown. Base qualities are not recorded, but no much larger clone differs from it by a single base. The library was made by 5' RACE. The listed sequencing device is NextSeq 500. The TCR library protocol attached unique molecular identifiers to individual cDNA molecules to correct for sequencing error and PCR bias. TCR alpha and beta chains were both sequenced, and the abundances of alpha and beta sequences in each sample were closely correlated with each other. The authors' analysis ran thus. Decombinator V4 was used to annotate TCR sequences for V gene, J gene and CDR3. Expanded TCRs were defined as changing significantly between any two time points under a Poisson model with p below 0.0001. TCR abundances were normalised to the total number of TCRs sequenced in each sample and reported as counts per million. TRAV1-2 paired with TRAJ12, TRAJ20 or TRAJ33 defined MAIT TCRs, while TRAV10 paired with TRAJ18 defined iNKT TCRs. VDJdb, accessed on 1 November 2021, was searched for TCRs annotated for CMV, EBV and SARS-CoV-2, and TCRs annotated for more than one antigen were excluded. TCRdb took the public reads, trimmed them with fastp at Q25, ran MiXCR for clone calling and kept in-frame beta chains. Each record represents a unique CDR3 protein, reported with the most common genes and DNA among its rows. The V and J calls reflect TCRdb's pipeline rather than the authors' work. The sample profile shows some 29,000 distinct CDR3 sequences; roughly 4.3% of them were found once. The top ten hold 6.3% of the sample.

CDR1 and CDR2 were assigned from the germline V gene as SGHVS and FQNEAQ. The CDR3 runs 14 amino acids, cysteine and phenylalanine included. The retained sequence is limited to the CDR3, 42 bases, with the frame set at the first base. V has 6 bases trimmed and J has 0 bases trimmed; junction bases matching no gene number 4. The full study reports these points: VDJdb matching was skewed toward anti-spike CD8 responses and likely underestimated virus-specific expansions by missing private and CD4 specificities.

The receptor was derived from an adult who was a healthcare worker with PCR-confirmed SARS-CoV-2 infection or an uninfected control (not recorded which). The sequence joins TRBV7-8 to TRBJ1-1; the central 7 bases match TRBD1. What was sequenced was whole blood. The base sequence is TGTGCCAGCAGTTCCGACAGGGTGAACACTGAAGCTTTCTTT. The resulting protein is CASSSDRVNTEAFF.